Presented here are 3 T cell receptor beta chains from one specimen sequenced in a study of brain T cells in children with intractable seizures. Only cases whose brain tissue showed the highest T cell transcript signatures were sequenced. Data came from immunoSEQ multiplex PCR; TCRdb stores just in-frame clones and leaves some out. The table records about 8,000 clones, 73% of them present only once. The material sequenced was resected brain tissue, taken at surgery. Receptors were obtained from a boy in the first two years of life with tuberous sclerosis and intractable seizures.

This rearrangement joins TRBV6-6 to TRBJ2-3; the D is unclear. The V gene lost 11 bases and the J gene lost 0 bases, with 9 bases spanning the gap. From germline, CDR1 is MNHNY and CDR2 SVGAGI (reference sequence). This CDR3 comprises 12 residues. This chain's CDR3 is CALGPSTDTQYF. The CDR3 DNA follows: TGTGCCCTAGGGCCAAGCACAGATACGCAGTATTTT.

V and J are TRBV7-2 and TRBJ2-3, with 7 bases fitting TRBD2. The germline gives CDR1 SGHTA, CDR2 FQGNSA. J lost 4 bases, V lost 5 bases, and 9 bases had no gene match. The CDR3 covers 15 residues. In DNA form, the CDR3 reads TGTGCCAGCAGCCAGCTGGGGGGGGACTCAGATACGCAGTATTTT. It is translated as CASSQLGGDSDTQYF.

The chain employs TRBV29-1 and TRBJ2-5, with 10 bases identical to TRBD1. V trimming: 3 bases; J trimming: 3 bases; junction bases outside the gene matches: 10. The CDR3 is 16 amino acids. Germline V gene sequence: CDR1 SQVTM, CDR2 ANQGSEA. The CDR3 reads CSVDPATGTGEETQYF. CDR3 nucleotides: TGCAGCGTTGACCCGGCGACCGGGACAGGGGAAGAGACCCAGTACTTC.